This TCR beta chain appears in the sequencing data of a study of blood T cells in healthy people across ages. A sample-barcoded 5' primer and a J-beta primer mix were used in a second PCR of roughly 7 to 12 cycles. TCRdb recomputed calls from the 5' RACE reads with MiXCR, one row per CDR3 protein. The table lists almost 550,000 distinct CDR3 sequences, around 24% of them singletons, with roughly 10% in the top ten. This clonotype was detected a few times. This CDR3 is 16 amino acids long. Trimming removed 7 bases from V and 5 bases from J, with 20 bases in between. Germline V gene lookup returns CDR1 SNHLY and CDR2 FYNNEI. The data were also submitted as part of a second study, on T cells of mothers and their children. That publication notes: Per mother, over 8 million TCR beta CDR3 reads were obtained; per child, around 2.8 million.

The chain uses TRBV2 and TRBJ2-2; the D gene is possibly TRBD1 (5 bases). The source material was blood. This receptor was identified in a boy under 18 in good health. The CDR3, as DNA: TGTGCCAGCACGCCTCCTCTCACAGGTTTTACCGGGGAGCTGTTTTTT. Protein product: CASTPPLTGFTGELFF.